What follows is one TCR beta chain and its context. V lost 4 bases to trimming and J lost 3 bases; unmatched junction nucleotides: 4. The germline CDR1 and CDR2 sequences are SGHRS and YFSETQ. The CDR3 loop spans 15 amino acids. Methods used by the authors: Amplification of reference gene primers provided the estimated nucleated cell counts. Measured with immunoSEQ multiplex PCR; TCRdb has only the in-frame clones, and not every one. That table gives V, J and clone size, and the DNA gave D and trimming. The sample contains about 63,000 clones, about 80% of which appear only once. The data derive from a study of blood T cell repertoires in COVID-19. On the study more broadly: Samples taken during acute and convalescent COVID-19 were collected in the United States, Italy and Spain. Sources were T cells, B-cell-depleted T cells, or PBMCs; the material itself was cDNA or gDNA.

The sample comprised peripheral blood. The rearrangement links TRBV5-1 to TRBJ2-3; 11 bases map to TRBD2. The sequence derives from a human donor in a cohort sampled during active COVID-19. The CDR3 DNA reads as TGCGCCAGCAGCGGACTAGCGGGTATGACAGATACGCAGTATTTT. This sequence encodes CASSGLAGMTDTQYF.